This T cell receptor (beta chain) was obtained from a study of tissue T cells after allogeneic stem cell transplantation. In its sample, this clone was seen a few times. The antigen is not known. Mouse names are used for the genes. The read gets to within 1 residue of the CDR3 end, and the germline J gene fills in the rest. TCRdb's copy holds only in-frame clones and misses some; the assay was immunoSEQ multiplex PCR. The table has just over 5,000 clones, about 33% seen once. Time point given: mouse harvest day 14 after allogeneic transplant. The graft held 10^6 splenic CD5+ T cells and 10^7 T-cell-depleted bone marrow cells. B6 (H2b) cells into BALB/c (H2d) mice; tissues taken at day 7 or 14. General observations from the study: Sampling depth was limited, and the cohort was small and clinically varied. Anatomically similar tissues had similar TCR repertoires within each patient. Motif-based clustering found tissue-specific repertoire signatures shared across patients, though few clones were shared.

CDR3 length: 14 residues. Germline V gene sequence: CDR1 SNHLY, CDR2 FYNGKV (reference sequence). The V end lost 3 bases, the J end lost 5 bases, and 12 bases lay between the germline ends. Sequencing input: skin. The gene calls are TRBV3 and TRBJ2-5, with D tentatively TRBD1 (7 bases). This receptor was taken from a female BALB/c mouse given C57BL/6 T cells with graft-versus-host disease after an allogeneic hematopoietic cell transplant. CDR3 DNA, as far as it was read: TGTGCCAGCAGCTTGAAGGGGGCGAGAGACACCCAGTAC. Encoded protein: CASSLKGARDTQY. The full CDR3 is CASSLKGARDTQYF.